A single sample is the source of the 30 T cell receptor beta chains below, sequenced in a study of shared clonotypes between healthy human individuals. Assay used: immunoSEQ multiplex PCR; TCRdb lists only in-frame clones, some missing. The table shows about 100,000 clones, with approximately 44% occurring only once. Sequencing was done on a sample of PBMCs. Receptors were obtained from a woman in her thirties or forties in good health. Some clones in this sample may be carry-over from other donors' samples.

V and J are TRBV6-6 and TRBJ1-1, with a possible D match to TRBD1 (5 bases). Germline values: CDR1 MNHNY, CDR2 SVGAGI (reference sequence). This CDR3 region has 15 residues. Trimming removed 10 bases from V and 4 bases from J, with 22 bases in between. The CDR3 bases are TGTGCCACCCACCCGAGTCCAGGGCTTGGCACTGAAGCTTTCTTT. Protein sequence: CATHPSPGLGTEAFF.

This clone was recorded many times. The chain is built from TRBV10-1 and TRBJ1-5; no reliable D call. This CDR3 is 17 amino acids long. CDR1 WNHNN and CDR2 SYGVQD come from the germline V gene (reference sequence). V was cut by 10 bases and J by 4 bases, with 26 bases left in between. DNA of the CDR3: TGCGCCATCCTGCCTTGGACCACCGGAGGGCTTAATCAGCCCCAGCATTTT. It specifies CAILPWTTGGLNQPQHF.

This clone has a handful of counts. The V gene is TRBV30, the J gene TRBJ2-5; D is ambiguous. CDR1 and CDR2 (germline): GTSNPN, SVGIG (reference sequence). Trimming cost V 3 bases and J 0 bases, with 14 bases left between them. The CDR3 has 15 amino acids. The CDR3 DNA reads as TGTGCCTGGAGGGGCAGACTGGAGTACCAAGAGACCCAGTACTTC. This translates into CAWRGRLEYQETQYF.

This clone was observed at least ten times. The chain carries TRBV6-4 and TRBJ2-2; the D is unclear. This CDR3 is built from 13 residues. From germline, CDR1 is MRHNA and CDR2 SNTAGT. V lost 4 bases, J lost 4 bases, and 7 bases lay in between. For the CDR3, the DNA is TGTGCCAGCAGTGCCGGTCCCACCGGGGAGCTGTTTTTT. This sequence encodes CASSAGPTGELFF.

This clone appeared many times. The gene calls are TRBV29-1 and TRBJ2-7; D may be TRBD1 or TRBD2 (5 bases each). Trimming took 8 bases from V and 5 from J, leaving 19 bases between them. CDR1 and CDR2 from the germline V gene are SQVTM and ANQGSEA. The CDR3 runs to 13 residues. The CDR3 spells CSHLSTGTDEQYF. For the CDR3, the DNA is TGCAGCCACCTGAGCACGGGGACCGACGAGCAGTACTTC.

About this clone: A much more abundant neighbour one base away suggests this may be a read error. The chain recombines TRBV27 with TRBJ1-2; TRBD1 agrees at 9 bases. CDR1 and CDR2 from the germline V gene are MNHEY and SMNVEV (reference sequence). Losses at the gene ends were 3 bases for V and 9 bases for J; bases not matched to a gene: 5. This CDR3 spans 13 amino acids. The CDR3 coding sequence is TGTGCCAGCAGTTTGACAGGGGGACGGAGCTACACCTTC. Translating it yields CASSLTGGRSYTF.

This clone was recorded many times. V usage is TRBV30 and J usage is TRBJ2-5, with TRBD2 identical over 9 bases. The J call is in doubt because the DNA end fits TRBJ2-7 better. Germline V CDR1 and CDR2: GTSNPN, SVGIG (reference sequence). This CDR3 is built from 14 residues. The CDR3 protein is CAWRPWREGREQYF. As DNA, the CDR3 is TGTGCCTGGAGGCCCTGGCGGGAGGGCCGCGAGCAGTACTTC.

The chain recombines TRBV25-1 with TRBJ1-5; 8 bases agree with TRBD1. The length of the CDR3 is 15 residues. With V trimmed by 6 bases and J by 2 bases, 6 bases remained unmatched. Germline assignment: CDR1 MGHDK and CDR2 SYGVNS. CDR3 in DNA: TGTGCCAGCAGCGCCTCGGGACAGGGCAATCAGCCCCAGCATTTT. Residues: CASSASGQGNQPQHF.

J is TRBJ1-2 and V is TRBV28; 8 positions match TRBD1. Trimming cost V 2 bases and J 2 bases; bases outside gene matches: 4. The CDR3 loop spans 15 amino acids. Germline CDR1 is MDHEN and CDR2 is SYDVKM. The chain's CDR3 is CASSLPGQVNYGYTF. CDR3 nucleotide sequence: TGTGCCAGCAGTTTACCGGGACAGGTGAACTATGGCTACACCTTC.

This clone showed up just a few times. The gene calls are TRBV11-1 and TRBJ2-7; D is unresolved. The CDR3 consists of 14 residues. V was pared by 1 base and J by 0 bases, with 7 bases between. CDR1 is SGHAT, CDR2 FQDESV, per germline (reference sequence). The CDR3 protein is CASSLGLDSYEQYF. In nucleotides, the CDR3 is TGTGCCAGCAGCTTAGGGCTCGACTCCTACGAGCAGTACTTC.

This clone appeared many times. The chain combines TRBV19 with TRBJ2-1; D may correspond to TRBD1 or TRBD2 (5 bases each). This CDR3 is 15 amino acids long. Trimming removed 5 bases at V and 0 bases at J, with 11 bases between. Germline V lookup: CDR1 LNHDA, CDR2 SQIVND (reference sequence). The CDR3 DNA reads TGTGCCAGTAGTTTGGGGGTAAGCTCCTACAATGAGCAGTTCTTC. Its translation is CASSLGVSSYNEQFF.

This clone was observed a handful of times. The chain is built from TRBV7-9 and TRBJ1-3; the D is unclear. The CDR3 is 11 residues long. The germline CDR1 and CDR2 sequences are SEHNR and FQNEAQ (reference sequence). V was trimmed by 10 bases and J by 0 bases, leaving 4 bases between them. This CDR3 reads CATPSGNTIYF. Written as DNA, the CDR3 is TGTGCCACCCCCTCTGGAAACACCATATATTTT.

This sequence joins TRBV7-9 and TRBJ2-5; D is possibly TRBD1 (6 bases). The CDR3 length is 15 residues. The V and J ends lost 4 bases and 4 bases respectively, with 16 bases between them. Germline loops: CDR1 SEHNR, CDR2 FQNEAQ (reference sequence). The CDR3 region is CASSSTNRERETQYF. In nucleotides, the CDR3 is TGTGCCAGCAGCTCGACTAACAGGGAACGAGAGACCCAGTACTTC.

This clone was counted at least ten times. V gene TRBV15 combines with J gene TRBJ2-7, with TRBD2 matching over 8 bases. The CDR3 sequence is 15 residues long. Germline V CDR1 and CDR2: LNHNV, YYDKDF (reference sequence). Trimming removed 1 base from V and 2 bases from J; junction bases left unmatched: 4. CDR3 in amino acids: CATSRGLAGTYEQYF. The CDR3 nucleotides read TGTGCCACCAGCAGAGGGCTAGCGGGCACCTACGAGCAGTACTTC.

This clone was detected only a few times. This chain links TRBV6-5 with TRBJ1-5; TRBD1 might be the D (5 bases). Germline CDR1 is MNHEY and CDR2 is SVGAGI. This CDR3 spans 14 amino acids. Trimming left V 2 bases short and J 3 bases short, with 8 bases between. Here the CDR3 DNA reads TGTGCCAGCAGTTACGGCAGGGTCAATCAGCCCCAGCATTTT. Its protein product is CASSYGRVNQPQHF.

V gene TRBV25-1 combines with J gene TRBJ1-2; maybe TRBD1 (5 bases). CDR3 length equals 13 residues. V lost 5 bases, J lost 6 bases, and 13 bases lay in between. Germline CDR1 and CDR2: MGHDK and SYGVNS. CDR3 amino acids: CASSPRGGDGYTF. CDR3 DNA: TGTGCCAGCAGTCCCCGGGGGGGGGATGGCTACACCTTC.

This clone was recorded only once. The V gene is TRBV30, the J gene TRBJ1-2, with 7 bases identical to TRBD1. The V segment lost 5 bases and the J segment 0 bases; nucleotides outside the gene matches: 0. The CDR3 sequence is 12 residues long. CDR1 GTSNPN and CDR2 SVGIG come from the germline V gene (reference sequence). CDR3 DNA: TGTGCCTGGCAGGGGGCTAACTATGGCTACACCTTC. The encoded protein is CAWQGANYGYTF.

This clone was counted ten times or more. The chain has TRBV4-1 and TRBJ2-1; perhaps TRBD2 as D (5 bases). The V end was cut by 4 bases, the J end by 4 bases, with 11 bases between. Germline CDR1 reads MGHRA; CDR2 reads YSYEKL. The CDR3 runs to 14 residues. The CDR3 loop reads CASSRDERYNEQFF. CDR3 DNA: TGCGCCAGCAGCCGAGATGAGCGGTACAATGAGCAGTTCTTC.

The rearrangement uses TRBV27 and TRBJ2-7; possibly TRBD1 for D (5 bases). CDR3 size: 14 residues. CDR1 is MNHEY and CDR2 is SMNVEV in the germline V gene (reference sequence). Trimming stripped 5 bases from V and 1 base from J, with 12 bases between. The CDR3 DNA follows: TGTGCCAGCAGTCGAAAAGACAGTTCCTACGAGCAGTACTTC. Its translation: CASSRKDSSYEQYF.

This clone was counted ten times or more. The V gene is TRBV25-1, the J gene TRBJ2-7; the match to TRBD1 covers 7 bases. V was clipped by 7 bases and J by 3 bases; unmatched bases: 3. Germline assignment: CDR1 MGHDK and CDR2 SYGVNS. The CDR3 runs to 12 residues. The DNA for the CDR3 is TGTGCCAGCATGGGACAGAACTACGAGCAGTACTTC. Amino acids: CASMGQNYEQYF.

The chain has TRBV7-9 and TRBJ2-3; unclear D gene. V was clipped by 5 bases and J by 6 bases, with 15 bases between them. The length of the CDR3 is 14 residues. Germline CDR1 SEHNR, CDR2 FQNEAQ (reference sequence). This CDR3 reads CASSLRSLQDTQYF. In nucleotides, the CDR3 is TGTGCCAGCAGCCTGAGGTCCCTCCAGGATACGCAGTATTTT.

The rearrangement joins TRBV5-1 to TRBJ2-1, with D tentatively TRBD1 (6 bases). CDR1 and CDR2 from the germline V gene are SGHRS and YFSETQ. Trimming pared 3 bases from V and 3 bases from J, leaving 13 bases between. The CDR3 extends over 15 amino acids. CDR3 DNA sequence: TGCGCCAGCAGCTCCCAGGGGACCCACTACAATGAGCAGTTCTTC. Its protein product is CASSSQGTHYNEQFF.

This chain uses TRBV28 with TRBJ2-3; 13 bases agree with TRBD2. From germline, CDR1 is MDHEN and CDR2 SYDVKM. Unmatched junction bases numbered 3, after V lost 5 bases and J lost 4 bases. This CDR3 region has 15 residues. CDR3 in DNA: TGTGCCAGCAGTGTGACTAGCGGGAGGCCAGATACGCAGTATTTT. It translates to CASSVTSGRPDTQYF. The variable domain in full, with the rest retrieved from reference TRBV28 and TRBJ2-3, is DVKVTQSSRYLVKRTGEKVFLECVQDMDHENMFWYRQDPGLGLRLIYFSYDVKMKEKGDIPEGYSVSREKKERFSLILESASTNQTSMYLCASSVTSGRPDTQYFGPGTRLTVL.

The sample holds many counts of this clone. The chain recombines TRBV30 with TRBJ1-1, with D uncertain. V was trimmed by 0 bases and J by 5 bases, leaving 10 bases between them. Germline values: CDR1 GTSNPN, CDR2 SVGIG (reference sequence). This CDR3 is built from 13 residues. The DNA of the CDR3 is TGTGCCTGGAGTGTAGGAGGGAGTACTGAAGCTTTCTTT. Its translation is CAWSVGGSTEAFF.

Only a few counts were recorded for this clone. The V gene is TRBV9, the J gene TRBJ2-1, with 10 bases fitting TRBD1. J lost 12 bases, V lost 3 bases, and 6 bases had no gene match. CDR3 length: 13 amino acids. Germline V lookup: CDR1 SGDLS, CDR2 YYNGEE. CDR3 sequence: CASSGRDRGLQFF. Written as DNA, the CDR3 is TGTGCCAGCAGCGGCCGGGACAGGGGATTGCAGTTCTTC.

The chain recombines TRBV21-1 with TRBJ2-5; the DNA was not used to check the table's D call, TRBD1. TRBV21-1 is a recognized pseudogene. The CDR3 is 13 residues long. This chain's CDR3 is CASRINDRATQYF. CDR3 nucleotides: TGTGCCAGCAGGATCAATGACAGGGCGACCCAGTACTTC.

At least ten counts were recorded for this clone. The V call is TRBV5-1, the J call TRBJ2-2; D not certain. V lost 0 bases to trimming and J lost 1 base, with 7 bases between them. The CDR3 covers 15 residues. CDR1 and CDR2 from the germline V gene are SGHRS and YFSETQ. CDR3 sequence reads: CASSLGQRNTGELFF. The CDR3 DNA reads as TGCGCCAGCAGCTTGGGTCAGCGGAACACCGGGGAGCTGTTTTTT.

The V and J genes are TRBV5-1 and TRBJ2-3, with 8 bases matching TRBD2. CDR1 is SGHRS, CDR2 YFSETQ, per germline. With V trimmed by 2 bases and J by 3 bases, 8 bases remained unmatched. CDR3 length: 16 amino acids. The DNA of the CDR3 is TGCGCCAGCAGCTTCGGCGGTAGCGGGATAACAGATACGCAGTATTTT. This encodes CASSFGGSGITDTQYF.

Note on this clone: The junction departs from the called germline gene at one end, perhaps through a read error. The chain recombines TRBV5-4 with TRBJ2-4, with 7 bases fitting TRBD1. The CDR3 has 15 amino acids. Germline lookup yields CDR1 SGHNT and CDR2 YYREEE (reference sequence). The CDR3 loop is CASSQEGAAKNIQYF. For the CDR3, the DNA is TGCGCCAGCAGCCAAGAGGGGGCAGCCAAAAACATTCAGTACTTC.

The count of this clone is one. The chain couples TRBV5-1 to TRBJ2-7; 12 nucleotides agree with TRBD1. The trim removed 4 bases at V and 7 bases at J, leaving 9 bases unmatched. This CDR3 has 15 amino acids. The germline CDR1 and CDR2 sequences are SGHRS and YFSETQ. This CDR3 is CASSRRDRGRGEQYF. The CDR3 bases are TGCGCCAGCAGCCGCCGGGACAGGGGGCGGGGTGAGCAGTACTTC.